A single sample is the source of the 19 T cell receptor beta chains below, sequenced in a study of blood T cells in healthy people across ages. Together with a sample-barcoded 5' primer, a J-beta primer mix was included in a second PCR lasting about 7 to 11 cycles. TCRdb fed the 5' RACE reads into MiXCR, producing one record per CDR3 protein. This sample has some 710,000 distinct CDR3 sequences, with 22% found just once. The sample was blood. Receptor source: a man between 65 and 79 years old in good health.

The V call is TRBV5-1, the J call TRBJ1-3, with D maybe TRBD1 (5 bases). The germline CDR1 and CDR2 sequences are SGHRS and YFSETQ. CDR3 size: 17 residues. The V end lost 5 bases, the J end lost 0 bases, and 18 bases lay between the germline ends. For the CDR3, the DNA is TGCGCCAGCAGTTTCTCCGGGACGGTGAGCTCTGGAAACACCATATATTTT. Its protein is CASSFSGTVSSGNTIYF.

The rearrangement joins TRBV6-6 to TRBJ1-6, with TRBD1 as a possible D gene (6 bases). This CDR3 contains 14 residues. Germline CDR1 MNHNY, CDR2 SVGAGI (reference sequence). V lost 0 bases, J lost 8 bases, and 8 bases lay in between. CDR3 coding DNA: TGTGCCAGCAGTTACTCCGACAGGCATTCACCCCTCCACTTT. Its protein product is CASSYSDRHSPLHF.

V usage is TRBV11-2 and J usage is TRBJ2-5, with TRBD2 matching over 11 bases. Germline V gene sequence: CDR1 SGHAT, CDR2 FQNNGV. The CDR3 contains 17 residues. Trimming at V came to 5 bases and at J to 5 bases, leaving 13 bases not matched to a gene. CDR3 protein: CASSADPSGGLWETQYF. Written as DNA, the CDR3 is TGTGCCAGCAGCGCAGACCCTAGCGGGGGGCTTTGGGAGACCCAGTACTTC. Full variable domain (outside the CDR3, taken from reference TRBV11-2 and TRBJ2-5): EAGVAQSPRYKIIEKRQSVAFWCNPISGHATLYWYQQILGQGPKLLIQFQNNGVVDDSQLPKDRFSAERLKGVDSTLKIQPAKLEDSAVYLCASSADPSGGLWETQYFGPGTRLLVL.

Only a few counts were recorded for this clonotype. The J gene is TRBJ1-2, the V gene TRBV7-9; D unclear. This CDR3 comprises 14 residues. Germline V gene sequence: CDR1 SEHNR, CDR2 FQNEAQ (reference sequence). The germline V and J ends were trimmed by 5 bases and 5 bases, with 15 bases remaining between them. The CDR3 DNA follows: TGTGCCAGCAGCACCAACGGCCGCGAATATGGCTACACCTTC. Protein: CASSTNGREYGYTF.

This clonotype occurred a few times. The chain uses TRBV3-1 and TRBJ2-5; the D is unclear. The J call may not be correct, given that the DNA end is closer to TRBJ2-7. Germline assignment: CDR1 LGHDT and CDR2 YNNKEL (reference sequence). This CDR3 is built from 14 residues. The CDR3 protein is CASSPGYLSYEQYF. DNA of the CDR3: TGTGCCAGCAGCCCCGGTTACCTCTCCTACGAGCAGTACTTC.

This clonotype has only a few counts. J is TRBJ2-5 and V is TRBV29-1; D might be TRBD1 (5 bases). Trimming stripped 6 bases from V and 4 bases from J, with 6 bases between. The germline CDR1 and CDR2 sequences are SQVTM and ANQGSEA. The CDR3 spans 10 residues. The CDR3 loop reads CSVGPETQYF. The CDR3 region has the DNA TGCAGCGTGGGGCCAGAGACCCAGTACTTC.

The rearrangement links TRBV11-2 to TRBJ2-1; D call uncertain. The length of the CDR3 is 15 residues. Trimming left V 2 bases short and J 7 bases short, with 15 bases between. Per the germline V gene, CDR1 is SGHAT and CDR2 is FQNNGV. DNA for the CDR3: TGTGCCAGCAGCTTATTCGCGAACGTAGAGAATGAGCAGTTCTTC. This sequence encodes CASSLFANVENEQFF.

This clonotype showed up just a few times. The chain has TRBV6-2 or TRBV6-3 and TRBJ1-1; D may be TRBD1 (5 bases). The V end was cut by 5 bases, the J end by 1 base, with 14 bases between. CDR1 MNHEY and CDR2 SVGEGT come from the germline V gene. This CDR3 has 15 amino acids. The CDR3 protein is CASSRRLQGNTEAFF. CDR3 DNA: TGTGCCAGCAGTCGCCGACTTCAGGGGAACACTGAAGCTTTCTTT.

The chain carries TRBV18 and TRBJ2-5; no firm D call. The DNA matches TRBJ2-7 better at its end, which makes the J call doubtful. Germline values: CDR1 KGHSH, CDR2 LQKENI. CDR3 length equals 12 residues. The CDR3 coding sequence is TGTGCCAGCTCACCCGGACCCTACGAGCAGTACGTC. This sequence encodes CASSPGPYEQYV.

This clonotype appeared once. The V and J genes are TRBV7-2 and TRBJ2-3; D gene unclear. V lost 1 base to trimming and J lost 8 bases, with 7 bases between them. The CDR3 is 12 amino acids. From germline, CDR1 is SGHTA and CDR2 FQGNSA. The chain's CDR3 is CASSLDVGTQYF. The CDR3 DNA follows: TGTGCCAGCAGCTTAGATGTGGGTACGCAGTATTTT.

V is TRBV12-3 or TRBV12-4 and J is TRBJ1-1; possibly TRBD1 for D (6 bases). This CDR3 is 14 amino acids long. The V and J ends lost 2 bases and 3 bases respectively, with 10 bases between them. For the CDR3, the DNA is TGTGCCAGCAGTTTATCAGGGGCAGACACTGAAGCTTTCTTT. Residues: CASSLSGADTEAFF.

This clonotype was observed at least ten times. V gene TRBV7-2 combines with J gene TRBJ1-1; a weak D match, TRBD1 (6 bases). Per germline, CDR1 SGHTA and CDR2 FQGNSA. V was cut by 5 bases and J by 2 bases, with 18 bases left in between. The CDR3 is made up of 16 amino acids. CDR3 sequence reads: CASSPRGGGFNTEAFF. For the CDR3, the DNA is TGTGCCAGCAGCCCCCGAGGGGGAGGGTTTAACACTGAAGCTTTCTTT. Complete variable domain (other parts from reference TRBV7-2 and TRBJ1-1): GAGVSQSPSNKVTEKGKDVELRCDPISGHTALYWYRQSLGQGLEFLIYFQGNSAPDKSGLPSDRFSAERTGGSVSTLTIQRTQQEDSAVYLCASSPRGGGFNTEAFFGQGTRLTVV.

This clonotype was seen more than once but under ten times. The rearrangement links TRBV7-2 to TRBJ1-2; 7 nucleotides agree with TRBD1. Trimming removed 1 base from V and 4 bases from J; junction bases left unmatched: 6. CDR1 SGHTA and CDR2 FQGNSA come from the germline V gene. The CDR3 contains 15 residues. The CDR3, as DNA: TGTGCCAGCAGCTTAGGATCCGAGGGGGCCTATGGCTACACCTTC. Amino acid sequence: CASSLGSEGAYGYTF. Using reference TRBV7-2 and TRBJ1-2 for the parts outside the CDR3, the full variable domain is GAGVSQSPSNKVTEKGKDVELRCDPISGHTALYWYRQSLGQGLEFLIYFQGNSAPDKSGLPSDRFSAERTGGSVSTLTIQRTQQEDSAVYLCASSLGSEGAYGYTFGSGTRLTVV.

This clonotype has just a few counts. Germline and junction disagree at one end, which may indicate a read error. This sequence joins TRBV29-1 and TRBJ1-5; tentatively, D is TRBD1 (6 bases). The CDR3 is made up of 12 amino acids. In germline, CDR1 is SQVTM, CDR2 ANQGSEA. The CDR3 loop reads CSVWDIGKPQHF. The CDR3 region has the DNA TGCAGCGTTTGGGACATCGGGAAGCCCCAACATTTT.

A few counts support this clonotype. The chain recombines TRBV20-1 with TRBJ1-1; no reliable D call. The CDR3 loop spans 13 amino acids. Trimming stripped 1 base from V and 5 bases from J, with 11 bases between. CDR1 and CDR2 from the germline V gene are DFQATT and SNEGSKA (reference sequence). The CDR3 spells CSARARSLTEAFF. The DNA of the CDR3 is TGCAGTGCTAGAGCCCGAAGCCTTACTGAAGCTTTCTTT.

The CDR3 DNA follows: TGTGCCAGCAGCCTTCTAGCGGGAGGAGTCGGCGAGCAGTACGTC. Its translation: CASSLLAGGVGEQYV. J is TRBJ2-5 and V is TRBV12-3 or TRBV12-4, with 11 positions matching TRBD2. The DNA end is a closer match to TRBJ2-7, so the J assignment may be wrong. The CDR3 loop spans 15 amino acids.

This clonotype was picked up a small number of times. DNA of the CDR3: TGTGCCAGCAGCCCCCGGACAGGGAAGTATACGCAGTATTTT. Amino acids: CASSPRTGKYTQYF. The rearrangement uses TRBV11-2 and TRBJ2-3; 8 bases agree with TRBD1. V dropped 5 bases and J dropped 7; count of bases not matched to a gene: 8. CDR1 and CDR2 from the germline V gene are SGHAT and FQNNGV. The CDR3 has 14 amino acids.

In its sample, this clonotype was seen once. The chain links TRBV4-2 to TRBJ1-3; D not certain. The CDR3 sequence is 18 residues long. V dropped 1 base and J dropped 1 base, with 17 bases sitting between them. Germline values: CDR1 LGHNA, CDR2 YNFKEQ. The CDR3 sequence is CASSQAHSSGMSGNTIYF. The DNA for the CDR3 is TGTGCCAGCAGCCAAGCCCACAGCTCGGGGATGTCTGGAAACACCATATATTTT.

Comments on this clonotype: In this CDR3 the conserved last residue, phenylalanine or tryptophan, is missing, so a read error is likely. The DNA is omitted, as the CDR3 cannot be located on it reliably, and the CDR3 follows TCRdb's listing. V is TRBV7-2 and J is TRBJ1-1. The germline CDR1 and CDR2 sequences are SGHTA and FQGNSA. The CDR3 is 12 amino acids in total, end residues counted. The CDR3: CASSPYSGRTFL.